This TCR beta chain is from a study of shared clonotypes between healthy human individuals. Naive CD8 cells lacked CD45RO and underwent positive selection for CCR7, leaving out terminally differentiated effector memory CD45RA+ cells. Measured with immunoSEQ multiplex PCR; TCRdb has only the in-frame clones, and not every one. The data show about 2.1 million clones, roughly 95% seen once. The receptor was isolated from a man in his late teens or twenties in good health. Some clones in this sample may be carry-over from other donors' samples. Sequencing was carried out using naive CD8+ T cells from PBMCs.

CDR3 nucleotide sequence: TGTGCCAGCAGTTTATGGTCAAACGCAGGGAATGAGCAGTTCTTC. Translation: CASSLWSNAGNEQFF. The rearrangement uses TRBV27 and TRBJ2-1; D is possibly TRBD1 (5 bases). The CDR3 extends over 15 amino acids. V gave up 1 base and J gave up 7 bases, with 14 bases separating them. Germline values: CDR1 MNHEY, CDR2 SMNVEV (reference sequence).